This record covers a single T cell receptor (beta chain). Antigen: not known. Healthy Caucasians supplied all donations. The source of the sample is a study of identical twins. Study outcomes and limitations: When twins shared out-of-frame alpha sequences, those sequences had excess low generation probability. In zero-insertion analyses, partial confounding could arise from invariant MAIT and iNKT cells. Without tracking the same donors, conclusions rested on cross-sectional statistical analysis.

MiXCR was run by TCRdb on the 5' RACE reads, yielding one entry per CDR3 protein. In the table there are 400,000 to 500,000 distinct CDR3 sequences, less than 20% of which are singletons. Sequenced material: naive T cells sorted from blood. The TCR comes from a man aged 50 to 59 in good health.

The CDR3 coding sequence is TGTGCCAGCAGCTTAGGAGCCAACCCCTCTGGAAACACCATATATTTT. It is translated as CASSLGANPSGNTIYF. The rearrangement uses TRBV7-2 and TRBJ1-3; D is unclear. Trimming left V 1 base short and J 0 bases short, with 10 bases between. CDR3 length: 16 amino acids. Germline loops: CDR1 SGHTA, CDR2 FQGNSA.